This TCR beta chain comes out of a study of T cells in Graves' hyperthyroidism and ophthalmopathy. The CDR3 runs 15 residues. Between the trimmed V and J ends, which lost 5 bases and 3 bases, there was a span of 15 bases. CDR1 is MNHEY and CDR2 is SVGEGT in the germline V gene. RNA transcripts served as the template for amplifying TCR beta CDR3 regions. A set of HTBI primers served as the primers for a first-round RT-PCR of the TCR CDR3. TCRdb analysed the multiplex PCR reads with MiXCR anew, one entry per CDR3 protein. Of over 450,000 distinct CDR3 sequences in the sample, under 15% were seen once. This clonotype was obtained from a woman aged 18-29 years with Graves' hyperthyroidism. J is TRBJ2-3 and V is TRBV6-2 or TRBV6-3; D is possibly TRBD1 or TRBD2 (5 bases each). Sequencing input: blood. In nucleotides, the CDR3 is TGTGCCAGCAGTGCTTGGCAGGGCGGGACAGATACGCAGTATTTT. It translates to CASSAWQGGTDTQYF.